The 18 T cell receptor beta chains below were found in one sample sequenced in a study of OX40 agonist ivuxolimab in advanced cancers. Sequencing used immunoSEQ multiplex PCR; TCRdb keeps in-frame clones, though not all of them. The table shows more than 70,000 clones, with roughly 89% occurring only once. Sequencing used CD4+ or CD8+ T cells sorted from blood, obtained in a trial of the OX40 agonist ivuxolimab. Receptors were obtained from an adult with an advanced solid tumor such as melanoma, head and neck, liver or kidney cancer.

V is TRBV5-1 and J is TRBJ1-5, with unresolved D. Trimming took 0 bases from V and 1 from J, leaving 11 bases between them. Germline V gives CDR1 SGHRS, CDR2 YFSETQ. CDR3 length equals 16 residues. The CDR3 sequence: CASSLAGPTSNQPQHF. The CDR3 nucleotides are TGCGCCAGCAGCTTGGCCGGGCCAACCAGCAATCAGCCCCAGCATTTT.

The V and J genes are TRBV5-1 and TRBJ1-1, with TRBD1 identical over 7 bases. The ends lost 5 bases at V and 1 base at J; junction bases unmatched: 8. The CDR3 spans 15 residues. Per the germline V gene, CDR1 is SGHRS and CDR2 is YFSETQ. The CDR3 loop reads CASSFSGGGNTEAFF. CDR3 in DNA: TGCGCCAGCAGTTTTTCAGGGGGAGGGAACACTGAAGCTTTCTTT.

This rearrangement joins TRBV5-1 to TRBJ2-3; 9 nucleotides agree with TRBD2. V shed 4 bases and J 2 bases; nucleotides not matched to a gene: 5. Germline V gives CDR1 SGHRS, CDR2 YFSETQ. The CDR3 is 15 residues long. Here the CDR3 reads CASSPGLANTDTQYF. The CDR3 region has the DNA TGCGCCAGCAGCCCCGGACTAGCGAACACAGATACGCAGTATTTT.

This clone was recorded once. J is TRBJ2-3 and V is TRBV7-2, with D unresolved. The V end was cut by 5 bases, the J end by 2 bases, with 11 bases between. The V gene's germline CDR1 is SGHTA and CDR2 FQGNSA. This CDR3 region has 14 residues. CDR3: CASSNSYSTDTQYF. CDR3 nucleotides: TGTGCCAGCAGCAACAGCTATTCCACAGATACGCAGTATTTT.

The chain links TRBV5-6 to TRBJ2-1; D call uncertain. Germline assignment: CDR1 SGHDT and CDR2 YYEEEE. V lost 4 bases to trimming and J lost 8 bases, with 19 bases between them. The CDR3 is made up of 15 amino acids. CDR3 residues: CASSVTTTHLDEQFF. CDR3 DNA sequence: TGTGCCAGCAGCGTTACCACGACACACTTGGATGAGCAGTTCTTC.

The gene calls are TRBV5-4 and TRBJ2-7; TRBD2 is a possible D gene (5 bases). The V end was cut by 0 bases, the J end by 4 bases, with 11 bases between. CDR3 length: 14 residues. CDR1 is SGHNT, CDR2 YYREEE, per germline (reference sequence). The CDR3, as DNA: TGTGCCAGCAGCTTGGGTCCAACTAGATACGAGCAGTACTTC. It translates to CASSLGPTRYEQYF.

The chain has TRBV7-3 and TRBJ2-5; 7 nucleotides align to TRBD2. This CDR3 is built from 15 residues. Unmatched junction bases numbered 9, after V lost 5 bases and J lost 3 bases. Germline CDR1 reads SGHTA; CDR2 reads FQGTGA. CDR3 sequence (DNA): TGTGCCAGCAGCCCGGGTGGGGGAGGGAAAGAGACCCAGTACTTC. Translation: CASSPGGGGKETQYF. The full variable domain, in which reference TRBV7-3 and TRBJ2-5 provide the parts outside the CDR3, is GAGVSQTPSNKVTEKGKYVELRCDPISGHTALYWYRQSLGQGPEFLIYFQGTGAADDSGLPNDRFFAVRPEGSVSTLKIQRTERGDSAVYLCASSPGGGGKETQYFGPGTRLLVL.

This clone was seen just once. The V gene is TRBV28, the J gene TRBJ2-2, with TRBD2 matching 7 bases. CDR1 is MDHEN, CDR2 SYDVKM, per germline. The CDR3 extends over 15 amino acids. V was pared by 6 bases and J by 0 bases, with 4 bases of the junction left unmatched. The CDR3 DNA reads as TGTGCCAGCAGAAAGGGAGGGCCGAACACCGGGGAGCTGTTTTTT. It is translated as CASRKGGPNTGELFF.

This clone was seen only once. The V and J genes are TRBV6-6 and TRBJ2-3; TRBD2 agrees at 7 bases. Trimming at V came to 6 bases and at J to 0 bases, leaving 6 bases not matched to a gene. CDR1 and CDR2 (germline): MNHNY, SVGAGI (reference sequence). CDR3 length: 15 amino acids. The CDR3 sequence: CASSLRLASTDTQYF. DNA for the CDR3: TGTGCCAGCAGCCTCCGACTAGCCAGCACAGATACGCAGTATTTT.

This chain uses TRBV18 with TRBJ1-2; 7 positions match TRBD1. This CDR3 comprises 13 residues. J lost 7 bases, V lost 5 bases, and 7 bases had no gene match. Germline assignment: CDR1 KGHSH and CDR2 LQKENI. The CDR3 reads CASSISGGSGYTF. The CDR3 DNA is TGTGCCAGCTCAATTTCAGGGGGGAGTGGCTACACCTTC.

The chain employs TRBV5-1 and TRBJ2-1; 13 bases match TRBD2. CDR3 length equals 14 residues. V shed 4 bases, J shed 15 bases, and the junction held 10 bases outside the gene matches. Germline lookup yields CDR1 SGHRS and CDR2 YFSETQ. Here the CDR3 reads CASSRTSGSERGFF. DNA for the CDR3: TGCGCCAGCAGCCGGACTAGCGGGAGTGAGAGGGGGTTCTTC.

The genes are TRBV11-3 and TRBJ1-1; D not resolved. CDR3 length: 13 amino acids. The ends were cut back, 2 bases at V and 5 bases at J, with 9 bases in the middle. Germline loops: CDR1 SGHNT, CDR2 YENEEA. CDR3: CASSLNRGTEAFF. The CDR3, as DNA: TGTGCCAGCAGCTTAAACCGGGGTACTGAAGCTTTCTTT. Full variable domain (missing parts from reference TRBV11-3 and TRBJ1-1): EAGVVQSPRYKIIEKKQPVAFWCNPISGHNTLYWYLQNLGQGPELLIRYENEEAVDDSQLPKDRFSAERLKGVDSTLKIQPAELGDSAVYLCASSLNRGTEAFFGQGTRLTVV.

The rearrangement joins TRBV7-2 to TRBJ2-7; 8 bases fit TRBD1. The germline V gene encodes CDR1 SGHTA and CDR2 FQGNSA. V shed 5 bases, J shed 4 bases, and the junction held 13 bases outside the gene matches. The CDR3 has 16 amino acids. CDR3 in amino acids: CASSPLGQVNLYEQYF. DNA for the CDR3: TGTGCCAGCAGCCCCCTGGGACAGGTTAATCTTTACGAGCAGTACTTC.

This clone was seen only once. J is TRBJ2-1 and V is TRBV2, with 9 bases matching TRBD1. This CDR3 has 13 residues. After removal of 6 bases from V and 4 bases from J, the junction contained 1 base not matched to a gene. Germline V gene data show CDR1 as SNHLY and CDR2 as FYNNEI. CDR3 loop: CASRGTGYNEQFF. For the CDR3, the DNA is TGTGCCAGCAGGGGGACAGGGTACAATGAGCAGTTCTTC. Full variable domain (outside the CDR3, taken from reference TRBV2 and TRBJ2-1): EPEVTQTPSHQVTQMGQEVILRCVPISNHLYFYWYRQILGQKVEFLVSFYNNEISEKSEIFDDQFSVERPDGSNFTLKIRSTKLEDSAMYFCASRGTGYNEQFFGPGTRLTVL.

The chain employs TRBV5-1 and TRBJ2-5; D is perhaps TRBD1 (5 bases). Trimming pared 4 bases from V and 2 bases from J, leaving 18 bases between. The CDR3 is 16 amino acids. Germline values: CDR1 SGHRS, CDR2 YFSETQ. The CDR3 region has the DNA TGCGCCAGCAGCCCAGGCAGGGCTACGCTTCAAGAGACCCAGTACTTC. This sequence encodes CASSPGRATLQETQYF.

This clone was seen a handful of times. The chain employs TRBV18 and TRBJ2-1; a possible D gene is TRBD2 (5 bases). From germline, CDR1 is KGHSH and CDR2 LQKENI. V was pared by 1 base and J by 5 bases, with 9 bases between. CDR3 length: 14 amino acids. The CDR3 protein is CASSPLDGDNEQFF. The CDR3 region has the DNA TGTGCCAGCTCACCACTGGACGGGGACAATGAGCAGTTCTTC.

The CDR3 region has the DNA TGCGCCAGCAGCCAAGCCGGGACAGGGCTCTATGGCTACACCTTC. Amino acid sequence: CASSQAGTGLYGYTF. The gene calls are TRBV4-1 and TRBJ1-2, with 9 bases identical to TRBD1. Germline CDR1 MGHRA, CDR2 YSYEKL. The CDR3 extends over 15 amino acids. V dropped 1 base and J dropped 4; count of bases not matched to a gene: 4.

This clone was detected only a few times. The chain carries TRBV4-2 and TRBJ1-6; D is unresolved. The V and J ends lost 6 bases and 8 bases respectively, with 17 bases between them. CDR3 length equals 15 residues. Germline values: CDR1 LGHNA, CDR2 YNFKEQ. As DNA, the CDR3 is TGTGCCAGCAGAAGAACCGGGGTCTACCATTCACCCCTCCACTTT. The encoded protein is CASRRTGVYHSPLHF.